This record concerns one T cell receptor beta chain sequence. This sample was taken from a study of blood T cells in healthy people across ages. The CDR3 has 16 amino acids. The V segment lost 6 bases and the J segment 1 base; nucleotides outside the gene matches: 9. Per the germline V gene, CDR1 is MDHEN and CDR2 is SYDVKM. With a J-beta primer mix and a sample-barcoded 5' primer, a second PCR ran about 7 to 12 cycles. Each cDNA molecule was tagged by a template-switch adaptor that had 12 random nucleotides. TCRdb used MiXCR to reprocess the 5' RACE reads, holding one entry per CDR3 protein. The sample lists roughly 1.5 million distinct CDR3 sequences; approximately 42% were seen once. Ranging in age from about 6 to 90, the donors were healthy Caucasian individuals from Russia.

The V and J genes are TRBV28 and TRBJ1-1, with 9 bases aligning to TRBD1. Sequencing was carried out using blood. The sequence was obtained from a woman aged 18-29 years in good health. The CDR3 sequence is CASSHLPGQGNTEAFF. In nucleotides, the CDR3 is TGTGCCAGCAGCCACCTCCCGGGACAGGGGAACACTGAAGCTTTCTTT. Full variable domain (missing parts from reference TRBV28 and TRBJ1-1): DVKVTQSSRYLVKRTGEKVFLECVQDMDHENMFWYRQDPGLGLRLIYFSYDVKMKEKGDIPEGYSVSREKKERFSLILESASTNQTSMYLCASSHLPGQGNTEAFFGQGTRLTVV.